A single sample gave rise to the 26 T cell receptor beta chains below, sequenced in a study of PD-1 blockade in classical Hodgkin lymphoma. Assay used: immunoSEQ multiplex PCR; TCRdb lists only in-frame clones, some missing. The sample carries about 7,800 clones, more than 70% recorded once. Following autologous stem cell transplantation, relapse occurred in every patient, and exposure to brentuximab vedotin varied. The study isolated CD8+ T cells from thawed PBMCs by magnetic negative selection. Sequencing was performed on CD8+ T cells from blood, taken at baseline. These receptors all stem from a human donor with classical Hodgkin lymphoma.

The J gene is TRBJ1-5, the V gene TRBV5-5, with unresolved D. Germline lookup yields CDR1 SGHKS and CDR2 YYEKEE (reference sequence). The CDR3 consists of 13 residues. Trimming left V 4 bases short and J 6 bases short, with 11 bases between. This CDR3 is CASSLHGSQPQHF. CDR3 DNA sequence: TGTGCCAGCAGCCTACATGGCAGTCAGCCCCAGCATTTT.

In its sample, this clone was seen once. The chain joins TRBV6-6 to TRBJ2-3; 8 positions match TRBD1. V was clipped by 5 bases and J by 1 base; unmatched bases: 5. CDR3 length: 15 residues. Germline CDR1 MNHNY, CDR2 SVGAGI (reference sequence). As DNA, the CDR3 is TGTGCCAGCAGTCGGACAGGGTTCGGCACAGATACGCAGTATTTT. This encodes CASSRTGFGTDTQYF.

The V and J genes are TRBV4-2 and TRBJ2-1; unclear D gene. V lost 0 bases and J 11 bases, leaving 20 bases between the germline ends. The CDR3 is 16 residues long. CDR1 is LGHNA, CDR2 YNFKEQ, per germline. CDR3 sequence reads: CASSQEEWNSRAKQFF. CDR3 coding DNA: TGTGCCAGCAGCCAAGAAGAGTGGAACAGTCGGGCCAAGCAGTTCTTC.

CDR3 nucleotides: TGTGCCAGCAGTTACTACGGGGGGGAACCTTATGGCTACACCTTC. It codes for CASSYYGGEPYGYTF. The rearrangement uses TRBV6-5 and TRBJ1-2, with D tentatively TRBD1 (5 bases). Per the germline V gene, CDR1 is MNHEY and CDR2 is SVGAGI. This CDR3 is built from 15 residues. V lost 1 base and J lost 5, with 14 bases in between.

The J gene is TRBJ2-3, the V gene TRBV13; 8 bases are shared with TRBD2. The length of the CDR3 is 18 residues. Germline values: CDR1 PRHDT, CDR2 FYEKMQ (reference sequence). J gave up 2 bases and V 5 bases, and 15 bases lay outside the gene matches. CDR3 in amino acids: CASSPQALGLALTDTQYF. The CDR3 coding sequence is TGTGCCAGCAGCCCCCAAGCTCTCGGACTAGCCCTCACAGATACGCAGTATTTT.

The V call is TRBV18, the J call TRBJ2-1, with 7 bases matching TRBD1. This CDR3 has 14 amino acids. CDR1 and CDR2 (germline): KGHSH, LQKENI. V was pared by 6 bases and J by 3 bases, with 5 bases of the junction left unmatched. CDR3 sequence (DNA): TGTGCCAGCTCCGAGACAGGGTACTACAATGAGCAGTTCTTC. It yields the protein CASSETGYYNEQFF.

V is TRBV19 and J is TRBJ2-1; D possibly corresponds to TRBD2 (6 bases). The germline V and J ends were trimmed by 3 bases and 4 bases, with 13 bases remaining between them. CDR1 and CDR2 from the germline V gene are LNHDA and SQIVND (reference sequence). The CDR3 consists of 15 residues. The CDR3 nucleotides read TGTGCCAGTAGTATGAAGGCGGGACCTTACAATGAGCAGTTCTTC. This encodes CASSMKAGPYNEQFF.

This rearrangement joins TRBV7-9 to TRBJ2-3; possible D gene TRBD2, 5 bases. Germline CDR1 reads SEHNR; CDR2 reads FQNEAQ (reference sequence). V lost 5 bases to trimming and J lost 1 base, with 13 bases between them. CDR3 length: 15 residues. The CDR3 DNA follows: TGTGCCAGCAGCACCCCCGGAGGTGGCACAGATACGCAGTATTTT. This codes for CASSTPGGGTDTQYF.

The rearrangement joins TRBV7-6 to TRBJ1-6; D gene unclear. Trimming removed 1 base at V and 8 bases at J, with 6 bases between. There are 13 residues in the CDR3. Germline V gives CDR1 SGHVS, CDR2 FNYEAQ. The CDR3 is CASSLVYDSPLHF. The CDR3 DNA is TGTGCCAGCAGCTTAGTGTACGATTCACCCCTCCACTTT.

Notes on this clone: The junction shows a germline mismatch at one end, possibly a read error. Other DNA sequences of this sample code for an identical CDR3. The rearrangement joins TRBV4-1 to TRBJ2-2; the D gene is possibly TRBD2 (5 bases). Germline lookup yields CDR1 MGHRA and CDR2 YSYEKL. This CDR3 has 14 residues. This chain's CDR3 is CASSQGSLTGELFF. The CDR3 nucleotides read TGCGCCAGCAGCCAAGGATCTCTCACCGGGGAGCTATTTTTT.

The chain uses TRBV6-5 and TRBJ2-7; 7 bases fit TRBD1. Germline CDR1 and CDR2: MNHEY and SVGAGI. V lost 2 bases to trimming and J lost 0 bases; unmatched junction nucleotides: 4. The length of the CDR3 is 15 residues. CDR3 sequence: CASSYNAGGSYEQYF. CDR3 DNA: TGTGCCAGCAGTTACAATGCAGGGGGCTCCTACGAGCAGTACTTC.

The chain combines TRBV28 with TRBJ2-7, with 7 bases matching TRBD2. Trimming took 6 bases from V and 5 from J; bases not matched to a gene: 22. This CDR3 contains 18 residues. From germline, CDR1 is MDHEN and CDR2 SYDVKM. The CDR3 sequence is CASSPSVLRENELDEQYF. The DNA of the CDR3 is TGTGCCAGCAGCCCCTCCGTTTTGCGGGAGAACGAATTGGACGAGCAGTACTTC. The full variable domain, with the rest looked up from reference TRBV28 and TRBJ2-7, is DVKVTQSSRYLVKRTGEKVFLECVQDMDHENMFWYRQDPGLGLRLIYFSYDVKMKEKGDIPEGYSVSREKKERFSLILESASTNQTSMYLCASSPSVLRENELDEQYFGPGTRLTVT.

The CDR3 loop is CASSQGPPRADTEAFF. The CDR3 nucleotides read TGTGCCAGCAGCCAAGGTCCCCCCAGGGCGGACACTGAAGCTTTCTTT. The chain combines TRBV14 with TRBJ1-1, with a possible D match to TRBD1 (5 bases). This CDR3 spans 16 amino acids. Germline V gene sequence: CDR1 SGHDN, CDR2 FVKESK. V was clipped by 1 base and J by 3 bases, with 15 bases between them.

The chain uses TRBV27 and TRBJ1-1, with 7 bases fitting TRBD1. Trimming cost V 2 bases and J 3 bases; bases outside gene matches: 3. Looked up from germline, CDR1 is MNHEY and CDR2 is SMNVEV (reference sequence). This CDR3 has 14 residues. Written as DNA, the CDR3 is TGTGCCAGCAGTTTAGGCGGGACAGACACTGAAGCTTTCTTT. Translated, it gives CASSLGGTDTEAFF.

The rearrangement links TRBV9 to TRBJ1-4, with D unclear. CDR1 SGDLS and CDR2 YYNGEE come from the germline V gene. The V gene lost 2 bases and the J gene lost 2 bases, with 13 bases spanning the gap. CDR3 size: 16 residues. CDR3 nucleotide sequence: TGTGCCAGCAGCGTTGGCGGGCTCTCGACTAATGAAAAACTGTTTTTT. Translating it yields CASSVGGLSTNEKLFF.

The chain carries TRBV14 and TRBJ2-3; possible D gene TRBD2, 6 bases. Germline CDR1 is SGHDN and CDR2 is FVKESK. The CDR3 is 14 amino acids. Trimming shortened V by 1 base and J by 7 bases, and 12 bases separated the two germline ends. In nucleotides, the CDR3 is TGTGCCAGCAGCCAAGGGCGGGGAATAAATACGCAGTATTTT. This gives the protein CASSQGRGINTQYF.

This clone was found a few times. The chain recombines TRBV18 with TRBJ2-7; weak D call: TRBD1 (7 bases). Germline assignment: CDR1 KGHSH and CDR2 LQKENI. Trimming shortened V by 0 bases and J by 7 bases, and 22 bases separated the two germline ends. The CDR3 loop spans 17 amino acids. CDR3 DNA: TGTGCCAGCTCACCACCAGGGTCAGGGGGGAATTTGGGTGAGCAGTACTTC. Amino acids: CASSPPGSGGNLGEQYF.

The V gene is TRBV7-8, the J gene TRBJ2-7; D not certain. V was pared by 0 bases and J by 3 bases, with 6 bases between. The CDR3 loop spans 13 amino acids. Germline CDR1 reads SGHVS; CDR2 reads FQNEAQ. The CDR3 loop reads CASSLAWGYEQYF. DNA of the CDR3: TGTGCCAGCAGCTTAGCTTGGGGCTACGAGCAGTACTTC. The full variable domain, its missing parts supplied by reference TRBV7-8 and TRBJ2-7, is GAGVSQSPRYKVAKRGQDVALRCDPISGHVSLFWYQQALGQGPEFLTYFQNEAQLDKSGLPSDRFFAERPEGSVSTLKIQRTQQEDSAVYLCASSLAWGYEQYFGPGTRLTVT.

The V gene is TRBV19, the J gene TRBJ2-1; possibly TRBD2 for D (6 bases). Germline CDR1 is LNHDA and CDR2 is SQIVND (reference sequence). With 5 bases removed from V and 8 bases from J, the gap between germline ends came to 19 bases. The CDR3 has 15 amino acids. The CDR3 DNA sequence: TGTGCCAGTAGTCCGTTCTATCATGGGGAGGATGAGCAGTTCTTC. It yields the protein CASSPFYHGEDEQFF.

The V gene is TRBV19, the J gene TRBJ1-5; weak D call: TRBD1 (6 bases). This CDR3 is 15 amino acids long. CDR1 and CDR2 from the germline V gene are LNHDA and SQIVND (reference sequence). V dropped 3 bases and J dropped 6 bases, with 15 bases sitting between them. CDR3 loop: CASSIYWTDPQPQHF. The CDR3 nucleotides read TGTGCCAGTAGTATTTACTGGACAGATCCTCAGCCCCAGCATTTT. The full variable domain, rest sourced from reference TRBV19 and TRBJ1-5, is DGGITQSPKYLFRKEGQNVTLSCEQNLNHDAMYWYRQDPGQGLRLIYYSQIVNDFQKGDIAEGYSVSREKKESFPLTVTSAQKNPTAFYLCASSIYWTDPQPQHFGDGTRLSIL.

The rearrangement joins TRBV4-1 to TRBJ2-7; possible D gene TRBD1, 7 bases. Deletions cut 1 base from V and 6 bases from J, with 10 bases between. This CDR3 region has 13 residues. CDR1 is MGHRA and CDR2 is YSYEKL in the germline V gene. The CDR3 DNA follows: TGCGCCAGCAGCCAAGTTCAGGGGGGCGAGCAGTACTTC. Protein product: CASSQVQGGEQYF.

The V and J genes are TRBV7-9 and TRBJ2-7; D is possibly TRBD2 (6 bases). The CDR3 runs 14 residues. The germline CDR1 and CDR2 sequences are SEHNR and FQNEAQ (reference sequence). V lost 5 bases and J 3 bases, leaving 14 bases between the germline ends. CDR3 in DNA: TGTGCCAGCAGCCACGAGGGAGGAGGCTACGAGCAGTACTTC. It translates to CASSHEGGGYEQYF.

The rearrangement links TRBV6-6 to TRBJ2-3; 11 nucleotides match TRBD2. The CDR3 runs to 15 residues. Germline trimming cut 1 base from V and 7 bases from J; bases unmatched to any gene: 4. The germline gives CDR1 MNHNY, CDR2 SVGAGI (reference sequence). Here the CDR3 DNA reads TGTGCCAGCAGTTACTTAGCGGGAGGGTTAAATACGCAGTATTTT. Its protein product is CASSYLAGGLNTQYF.

The chain is built from TRBV10-3 and TRBJ2-1; D possibly uses TRBD1 or TRBD2 (7 bases each). Trimming took 0 bases from V and 5 from J, leaving 23 bases between them. The CDR3 covers 19 residues. Germline assignment: CDR1 ENHRY and CDR2 SYGVKD. The CDR3 nucleotides are TGTGCCATCAGTGAGTCTACAGGACAGGAGGACCTAGCGGACAATGAGCAGTTCTTC. It specifies CAISESTGQEDLADNEQFF.

The chain joins TRBV19 to TRBJ2-1; TRBD2 matches at 14 bases. The CDR3 is made up of 20 amino acids. The J segment lost 6 bases and the V segment lost 0 bases, leaving 13 bases of the junction unmatched. CDR1 is LNHDA and CDR2 is SQIVND in the germline V gene (reference sequence). As DNA, the CDR3 is TGTGCCAGTAGTATAGATCTCGAGACTAGCGGGGGGGCCCCCACCAATGAGCAGTTCTTC. Its translation: CASSIDLETSGGAPTNEQFF.

The chain combines TRBV28 with TRBJ2-7; the D gene is possibly TRBD2 (6 bases). V was trimmed by 2 bases and J by 3 bases, leaving 11 bases between them. The germline gives CDR1 MDHEN, CDR2 SYDVKM. The CDR3 extends over 14 amino acids. The CDR3 nucleotides read TGTGCCAGCAGTTTAGGAGCGGGCCGCTACGAGCAGTACTTC. Amino acids: CASSLGAGRYEQYF.